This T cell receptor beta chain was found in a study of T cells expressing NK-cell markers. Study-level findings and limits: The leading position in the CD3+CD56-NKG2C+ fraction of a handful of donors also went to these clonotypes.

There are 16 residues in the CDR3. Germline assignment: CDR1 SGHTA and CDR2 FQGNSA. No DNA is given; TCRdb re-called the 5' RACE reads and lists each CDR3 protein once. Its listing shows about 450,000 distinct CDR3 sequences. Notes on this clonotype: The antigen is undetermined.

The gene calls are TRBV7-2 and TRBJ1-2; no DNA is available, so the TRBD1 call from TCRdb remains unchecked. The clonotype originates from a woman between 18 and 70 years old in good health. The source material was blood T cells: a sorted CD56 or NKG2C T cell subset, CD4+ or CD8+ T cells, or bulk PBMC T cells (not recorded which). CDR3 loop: CASSPSSGVANYGYTF.